This T cell receptor beta chain was recorded in a study of blood T cell repertoires in COVID-19. Study as a whole: The samples span acute and convalescent COVID-19 from the United States, Italy and Spain. In each case, the material was cDNA or gDNA derived from T cells, B-cell-depleted T cells, or PBMCs.

The CDR3 runs 15 residues. Germline CDR1 is GTSNPN and CDR2 is SVGIG (reference sequence). After removal of 4 bases from V and 5 bases from J, the junction contained 11 bases not matched to a gene. Per the authors' pipeline: It was from reference gene primer amplification that nucleated cell counts were estimated. Profiled with immunoSEQ multiplex PCR; TCRdb holds only in-frame clones, not every one. V and J calls and clone size are given by that table; D and trimming were obtained from the DNA. The sample yields about 280,000 clones, approximately 83% seen once. The J gene is TRBJ1-3, the V gene TRBV30; 7 bases fit TRBD1. The clonotype originates from a human donor in a cohort sampled during active COVID-19. Sample: peripheral blood. In nucleotides, the CDR3 is TGTGCCTGGAATATAGGGGGCTCTTCTAGAAACACCATATATTTT. This encodes CAWNIGGSSRNTIYF.